This TCR beta chain was captured in a study of response to subunit inactivated influenza vaccine. Points from the study as a whole: With each seasonal influenza vaccination, the authors suggested, few new T cells are recruited.

The germline V gene has CDR1 SNHLY and CDR2 FYNNEI. The CDR3 is 12 residues long, counting both termini. From the RT-PCR reads, TCRdb called clonotypes with MiXCR, one entry per CDR3 protein. The table has 150,000 to 200,000 distinct CDR3 sequences, about 10% seen once; the top ten hold approximately 10%. This clonotype was counted many times. Antigen: not known. The conserved phenylalanine or tryptophan normally closing the CDR3 is absent here, so this likely arose from a read error. The DNA is omitted, as the CDR3 cannot be located on it reliably, and the CDR3 follows TCRdb's listing. This clonotype originated in a man between 50 and 59 years old who received an inactivated influenza vaccine. The chain has TRBV2 and TRBJ2-7; TRBD2 is taken as the D call from the table, unchecked against the DNA. Here the sequenced sample was non-naive T cells sorted from PBMCs, taken on the day of vaccination. CDR3 residues: CASGVGLTSGNL.